This T cell receptor (beta chain) was observed in a study of T cells after yellow fever vaccination. Broader study findings: There was a small share of clonotypes that showed up in both the CD4 and CD8 compartments. The study found a weaker secondary response that peaked faster, day 5 versus 15.

The CDR3 spans 15 residues. Losses at the gene ends were 6 bases for V and 0 bases for J; bases not matched to a gene: 9. The germline CDR1 and CDR2 sequences are DFQATT and SNEGSKA (reference sequence). The TCR cDNA carried a universal primer site and UMIs from 5'RACE template switching. TCRdb used MiXCR to reprocess the 5' RACE reads, holding one entry per CDR3 protein. Here the sample spans about 240,000 distinct CDR3 sequences, 6.9% being singletons. As concerns this clonotype: The antigen is not known.

Here the sequenced sample was CD4+ T cells sorted from PBMCs, taken 15 days after the yellow fever booster vaccination. The receptor comes from a man younger than 45 who received the YFV17D yellow fever vaccine. The J gene is TRBJ2-5, the V gene TRBV20-1; the match to TRBD2 covers 8 bases. The CDR3 DNA follows: TGCAGTGCCCCAGAACTAGCGGCGTACCAAGAGACCCAGTACTTC. It codes for CSAPELAAYQETQYF.